What follows is one T cell receptor beta chain and its context. The source of the sample is a study of blood T cell repertoires in COVID-19. Background on the study: The study drew acute and convalescent COVID-19 samples from the United States, Italy and Spain. PBMCs, B-cell-depleted T cells, or T cells provided the cDNA or gDNA that made up the material.

Germline loops: CDR1 SGHTA, CDR2 FQGNSA. The V gene lost 2 bases and the J gene lost 1 base, with 8 bases spanning the gap. This CDR3 has 14 amino acids. In the study's own analysis: Amplification with reference gene primers provided the estimates of nucleated cell counts. Repertoires were generated with immunoSEQ multiplex PCR, while TCRdb's copy carries only in-frame clones and drops some. Clone size and the V and J calls come from that table; the DNA yielded D and trimming. The sample records roughly 52,000 clones, roughly 85% being singletons. The sequencing sample was made of peripheral blood. This chain connects TRBV7-2 to TRBJ2-5; no firm D call. This TCR derives from a human donor in a cohort sampled during active or convalescent COVID-19. CDR3 nucleotides: TGTGCCAGCAGCTTAAGTACAGTCCAAGAGACCCAGTACTTC. Its translation is CASSLSTVQETQYF.